The sequence of this T cell receptor beta chain was determined in a study of cytomegalovirus exposure and HLA in healthy donors. A multiplex PCR was run with 60 Vbeta primers and 13 Jbeta primers. The repertoire was sequenced with immunoSEQ multiplex PCR; TCRdb's copy has only in-frame clones and lacks some. This table holds about 180,000 clones, roughly 77% found once. Germline V gene data show CDR1 as ENHRY and CDR2 as SYGVKD. With 0 bases removed from V and 6 bases from J, the gap between germline ends came to 12 bases. The CDR3 contains 14 residues. The sequence came from a young woman in good health and CMV-seropositive. This rearrangement joins TRBV10-3 to TRBJ2-7, with D possibly matching TRBD1 (6 bases). The sample taken for sequencing was PBMCs. CDR3 coding DNA: TGTGCCATCAGTGAGTCACTCAGGGGAAGCGAGCAGTACTTC. Translated, it gives CAISESLRGSEQYF.